A selection of T cell receptor beta chains follows, all from one sample in a study of T cells after posttransplantation cyclophosphamide. Sequencing was performed with immunoSEQ multiplex PCR; in TCRdb, only in-frame clones are kept and a portion is missing. This repertoire holds more than 3,000 clones, and none appear only once. The sequenced sample was PBMCs, obtained 84 days after allogeneic stem cell transplant with posttransplant cyclophosphamide. These receptors were obtained from a female patient between 40 and 50 years old who received an allogeneic stem cell transplant from a related donor, was CMV-positive, and had no GVHD. Some T cells may have come from the graft donor. Both conserved end residues are trimmed from each CDR3.

j_call v_call cdr3_aa
TRBJ2-7 TRBV19 ASSIRDRGRKY
TRBJ1-2 TRBV4-1 ASSQAQGSGYGYT
TRBJ2-7 TRBV9 VIFFKQKTAYEQY
TRBJ1-2 TRBV5-4 ASSLERDSPYGYT
TRBJ1-1 TRBV7-2 ASSLAPGGTEAF
TRBJ2-5 TRBV5-8 ASSFRGAETQY
TRBJ2-2 TRBV12-3/TRBV12-4 ASRRRLAGGPRLVGELF
TRBJ2-2 TRBV25-1 ASSESGPGTGELF
TRBJ1-6 TRBV6-2/TRBV6-3 ASSYRPTSRGISNSPLH
TRBJ2-2 TRBV5-4 ASSQGNTGELF
TRBJ1-4 TRBV4-1 ASSQEYSIRTSQLF
TRBJ2-7 TRBV28 ASSSPGGGSVEQY
TRBJ1-4 TRBV10-3 AISDRQGLAGEKLF
TRBJ1-5 TRBV7-9 ASSLALGQPQH
TRBJ1-1 TRBV7-9 ASSSRSTGWAF
TRBJ1-1 TRBV5-4 ASSPRQEKVAF
TRBJ1-4 TRBV28 ASRPVTTNEKLF
TRBJ2-7 TRBV9 ASSRGLAGGRAVEQY
TRBJ1-1 TRBV6-6 ASSYPTDTEAF
- TRBV27 AAPRDRGYEQY
TRBJ1-5 TRBV5-6 ASSWGLNSNQPQH
TRBJ1-2 TRBV7-9 ASSPQAVYEGYT